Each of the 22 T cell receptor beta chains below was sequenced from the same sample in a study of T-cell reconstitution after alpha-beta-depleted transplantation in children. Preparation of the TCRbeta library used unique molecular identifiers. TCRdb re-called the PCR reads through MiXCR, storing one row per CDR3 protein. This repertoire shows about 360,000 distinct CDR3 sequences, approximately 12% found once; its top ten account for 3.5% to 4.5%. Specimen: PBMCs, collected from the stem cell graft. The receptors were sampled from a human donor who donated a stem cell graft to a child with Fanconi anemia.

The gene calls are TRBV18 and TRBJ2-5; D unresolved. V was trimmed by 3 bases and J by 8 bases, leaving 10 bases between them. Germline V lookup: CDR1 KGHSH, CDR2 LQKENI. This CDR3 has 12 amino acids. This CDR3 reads CASSPEPGTQYF. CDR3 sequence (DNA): TGTGCCAGCTCACCTGAACCTGGAACCCAGTACTTC.

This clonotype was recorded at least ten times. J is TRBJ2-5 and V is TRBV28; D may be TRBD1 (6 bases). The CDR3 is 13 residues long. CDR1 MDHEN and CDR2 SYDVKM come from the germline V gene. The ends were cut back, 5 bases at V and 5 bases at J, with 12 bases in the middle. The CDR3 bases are TGTGCCAGCAGTCCAGGGGACGGGGAGACCCAGTACTTC. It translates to CASSPGDGETQYF.

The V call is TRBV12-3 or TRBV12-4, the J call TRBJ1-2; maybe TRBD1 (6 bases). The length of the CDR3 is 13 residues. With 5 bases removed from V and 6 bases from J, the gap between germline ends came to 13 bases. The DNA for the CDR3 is TGTGCCAGCAGTGGCCACAGGGAGGATGGCTACACCTTC. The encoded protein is CASSGHREDGYTF.

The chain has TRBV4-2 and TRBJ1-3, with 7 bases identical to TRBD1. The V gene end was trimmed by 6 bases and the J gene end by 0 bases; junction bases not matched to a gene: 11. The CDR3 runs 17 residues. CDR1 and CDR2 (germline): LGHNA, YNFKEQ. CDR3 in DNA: TGTGCCAGCAGGCGACAGGGTGGGCTACCCTCTGGAAACACCATATATTTT. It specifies CASRRQGGLPSGNTIYF.

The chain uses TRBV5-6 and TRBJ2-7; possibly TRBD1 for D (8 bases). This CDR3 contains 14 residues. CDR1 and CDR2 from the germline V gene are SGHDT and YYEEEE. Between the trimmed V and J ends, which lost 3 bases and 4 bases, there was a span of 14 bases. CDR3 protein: CASSSTGGVYEQYF. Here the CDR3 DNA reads TGTGCCAGCAGCTCAACAGGGGGGGTTTACGAGCAGTACTTC.

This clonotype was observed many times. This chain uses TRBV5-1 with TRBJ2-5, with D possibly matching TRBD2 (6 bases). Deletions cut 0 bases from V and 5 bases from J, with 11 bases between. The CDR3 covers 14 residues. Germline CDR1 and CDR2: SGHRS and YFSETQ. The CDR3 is CASSLVTSMETQYF. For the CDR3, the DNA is TGCGCCAGCAGCTTGGTTACTAGCATGGAGACCCAGTACTTC.

The CDR3, as DNA: TGTGCCAGCAGTTACGCTAGTACTTACAATGAGCAGTTCTTC. This encodes CASSYASTYNEQFF. This chain connects TRBV6-2 or TRBV6-3 to TRBJ2-1; D call uncertain. V was pared by 2 bases and J by 4 bases, with 9 bases between. The CDR3 loop spans 14 amino acids. Germline V gene sequence: CDR1 MNHEY, CDR2 SVGEGT.

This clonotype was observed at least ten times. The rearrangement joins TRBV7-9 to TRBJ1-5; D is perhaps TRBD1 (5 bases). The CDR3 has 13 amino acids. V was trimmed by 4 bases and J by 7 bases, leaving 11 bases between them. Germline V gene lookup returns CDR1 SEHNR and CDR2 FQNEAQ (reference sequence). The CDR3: CASSSTQGQPQHF. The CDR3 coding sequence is TGTGCCAGCAGCTCGACCCAGGGCCAGCCCCAGCATTTT. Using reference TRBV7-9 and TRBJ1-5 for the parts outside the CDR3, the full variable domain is DTGVSQNPRHKITKRGQNVTFRCDPISEHNRLYWYRQTLGQGPEFLTYFQNEAQLEKSRLLSDRFSAERPKGSFSTLEIQRTEQGDSAMYLCASSSTQGQPQHFGDGTRLSIL.

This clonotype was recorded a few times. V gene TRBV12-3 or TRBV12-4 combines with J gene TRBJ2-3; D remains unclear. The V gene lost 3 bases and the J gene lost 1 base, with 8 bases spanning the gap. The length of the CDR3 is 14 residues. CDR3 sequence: CASSFSRRTDTQYF. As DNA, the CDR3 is TGTGCCAGCAGTTTCAGTCGTCGCACAGATACGCAGTATTTT.

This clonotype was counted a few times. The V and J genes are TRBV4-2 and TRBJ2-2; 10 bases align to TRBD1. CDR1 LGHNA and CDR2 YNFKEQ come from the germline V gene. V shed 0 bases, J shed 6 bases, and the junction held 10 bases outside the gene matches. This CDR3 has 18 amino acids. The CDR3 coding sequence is TGTGCCAGCAGCCAAGACCCGACAGGGGGCACGAATCCCGGGGAGCTGTTTTTT. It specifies CASSQDPTGGTNPGELFF.

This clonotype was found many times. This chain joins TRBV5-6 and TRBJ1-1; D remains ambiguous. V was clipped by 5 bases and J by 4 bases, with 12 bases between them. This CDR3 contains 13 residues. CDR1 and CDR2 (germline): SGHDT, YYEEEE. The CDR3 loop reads CASSYIGSTEAFF. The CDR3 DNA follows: TGTGCCAGCAGTTATATTGGGTCCACTGAAGCTTTCTTT.

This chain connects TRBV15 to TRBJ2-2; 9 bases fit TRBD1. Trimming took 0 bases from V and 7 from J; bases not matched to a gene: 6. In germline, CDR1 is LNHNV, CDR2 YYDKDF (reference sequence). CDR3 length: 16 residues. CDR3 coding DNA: TGTGCCACCAGCAGAGATCAGACAGGGGGTAGCGGGGAGCTGTTTTTT. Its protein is CATSRDQTGGSGELFF.

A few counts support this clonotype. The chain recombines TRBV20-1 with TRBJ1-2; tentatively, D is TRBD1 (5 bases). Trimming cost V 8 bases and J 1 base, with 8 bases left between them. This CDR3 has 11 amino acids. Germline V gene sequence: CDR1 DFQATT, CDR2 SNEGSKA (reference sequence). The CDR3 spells CSIDSNYGYTF. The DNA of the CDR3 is TGCAGTATCGACAGTAACTATGGCTACACCTTC.

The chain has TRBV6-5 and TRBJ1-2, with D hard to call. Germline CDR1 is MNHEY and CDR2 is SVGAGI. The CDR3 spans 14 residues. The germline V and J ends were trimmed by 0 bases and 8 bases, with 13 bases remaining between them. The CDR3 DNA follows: TGTGCCAGCAGTTACTCACGTGAACGCGGGGGCTACACCTTC. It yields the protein CASSYSRERGGYTF.

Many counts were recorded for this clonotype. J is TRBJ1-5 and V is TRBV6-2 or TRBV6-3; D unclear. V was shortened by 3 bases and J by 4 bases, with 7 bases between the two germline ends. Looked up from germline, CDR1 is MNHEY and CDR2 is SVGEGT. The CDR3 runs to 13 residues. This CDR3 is CASSYGMNQPQHF. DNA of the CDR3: TGTGCCAGCAGTTATGGGATGAATCAGCCCCAGCATTTT.

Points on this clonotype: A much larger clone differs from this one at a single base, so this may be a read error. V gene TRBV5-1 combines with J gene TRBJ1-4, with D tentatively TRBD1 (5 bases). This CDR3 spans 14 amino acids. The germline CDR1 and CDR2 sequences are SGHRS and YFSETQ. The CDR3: CASSPQGTNQKLFF. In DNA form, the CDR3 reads TGCGCCAGCAGCCCGCAGGGAACTAATCAAAAACTGTTTTTT.

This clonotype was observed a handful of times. CDR3 residues: CSAREGLLLPQHF. The DNA for the CDR3 is TGCAGTGCTAGAGAGGGACTGTTATTGCCCCAGCATTTT. The chain couples TRBV20-1 to TRBJ1-5; possibly TRBD1 for D (5 bases). This CDR3 comprises 13 residues. V lost 0 bases to trimming and J lost 9 bases, with 12 bases between them. Germline lookup yields CDR1 DFQATT and CDR2 SNEGSKA (reference sequence).

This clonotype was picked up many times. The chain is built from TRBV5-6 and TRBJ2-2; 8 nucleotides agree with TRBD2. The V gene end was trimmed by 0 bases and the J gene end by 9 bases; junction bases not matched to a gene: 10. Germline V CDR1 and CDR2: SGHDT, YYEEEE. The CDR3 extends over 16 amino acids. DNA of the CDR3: TGTGCCAGCAGCTTGGACACCGAGGGGACTAGAAGGGAGCTGTTTTTT. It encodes CASSLDTEGTRRELFF.

The CDR3 sequence is CASSFPHPYRGGTGELFF. The DNA of the CDR3 is TGTGCCAGCAGCTTCCCGCACCCCTACAGGGGGGGCACCGGGGAGCTGTTTTTT. The rearrangement uses TRBV11-2 and TRBJ2-2; weak D call: TRBD1 (8 bases). The germline V and J ends were trimmed by 3 bases and 4 bases, with 21 bases remaining between them. This CDR3 is 18 amino acids long. Germline loops: CDR1 SGHAT, CDR2 FQNNGV.

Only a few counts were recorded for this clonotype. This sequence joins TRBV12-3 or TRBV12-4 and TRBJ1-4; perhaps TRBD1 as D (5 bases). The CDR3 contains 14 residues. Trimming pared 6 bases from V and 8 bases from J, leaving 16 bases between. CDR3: CASSPTEVLEKLFF. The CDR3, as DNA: TGTGCCAGCAGCCCGACAGAGGTCCTCGAAAAACTGTTTTTT.

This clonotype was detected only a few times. CDR3 protein: CASSVGGLRTDTQYF. CDR3 DNA sequence: TGTGCCAGTTCTGTCGGGGGCCTTCGCACAGATACGCAGTATTTT. This chain connects TRBV19 to TRBJ2-3; D possibly uses TRBD1 or TRBD2 (6 bases each). Germline V gene data show CDR1 as LNHDA and CDR2 as SQIVND (reference sequence). The CDR3 has 15 amino acids. V lost 8 bases and J 1 base, leaving 16 bases between the germline ends. Based on the CDR3 plus reference TRBV19 and TRBJ2-3, the full variable domain is DGGITQSPKYLFRKEGQNVTLSCEQNLNHDAMYWYRQDPGQGLRLIYYSQIVNDFQKGDIAEGYSVSREKKESFPLTVTSAQKNPTAFYLCASSVGGLRTDTQYFGPGTRLTVL.

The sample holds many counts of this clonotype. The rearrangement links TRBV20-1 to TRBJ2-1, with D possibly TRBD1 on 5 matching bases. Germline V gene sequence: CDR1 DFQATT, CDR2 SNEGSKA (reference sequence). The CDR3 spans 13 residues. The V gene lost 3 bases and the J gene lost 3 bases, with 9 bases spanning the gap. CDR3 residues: CSASMQGYNEQFF. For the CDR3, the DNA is TGCAGTGCTAGTATGCAGGGCTACAATGAGCAGTTCTTC.